This entry concerns a single T cell receptor beta chain. Its specificity is not known. The data derive from a study of identical twins. General observations from the study: An excess of low generation probability was shown by twin-shared out-of-frame alpha sequences.

TCRdb ran MiXCR on the 5' RACE reads and lists one entry per CDR3 protein. This sample has roughly 690,000 distinct CDR3 sequences, with 21% found just once. Germline CDR1 reads SGHRS; CDR2 reads YFSETQ. This CDR3 spans 15 amino acids. Trimming stripped 4 bases from V and 3 bases from J, with 16 bases between. The data were also submitted as part of a second study, on T cells expressing NK-cell markers.

The chain links TRBV5-1 to TRBJ2-5; D is unresolved. The source material was PBMCs. The origin of this receptor is a woman aged 18-29 years in good health. In DNA, the CDR3 is TGCGCCAGCAGCAAGCCTACGGACCAAAAAGAGACCCAGTACTTC. It codes for CASSKPTDQKETQYF.